This is a list of T cell receptor beta chains from one sample in a study of blood T cell repertoires in COVID-19. The repertoire was sequenced with immunoSEQ multiplex PCR; TCRdb's copy has only in-frame clones and lacks some. The repertoire holds roughly 100,000 clones, with over 85% as singletons. The sequenced sample consisted of peripheral blood. The receptors shown here come from a woman of 80 years or more in a cohort sampled during active COVID-19. Each CDR3 is given with its conserved first and last residue. The order of the fields is D gene, V gene, clone size, J gene, CDR3 length, CDR3 protein, CDR3 DNA. A D gene is named only where the DNA matches it firmly. Expanded clones get a size class; other rows say once, few or many, or leave the size out.

TRBD1	TRBV19	.	TRBJ2-5	15	CASSIGTGQKETQYF	TGTGCCAGTAGTATAGGAACGGGACAGAAAGAGACCCAGTACTTC
TRBD1	TRBV29-1	.	TRBJ2-1	15	CSGGTGTALYNEQFF	TGCAGCGGGGGGACAGGAACGGCCCTCTACAATGAGCAGTTCTTC
.	TRBV4-1	.	TRBJ1-1	18	CASSQDWGTGTINTEAFF	TGCGCCAGCAGCCAAGATTGGGGCACAGGGACTATCAACACTGAAGCTTTCTTT
.	TRBV15	.	TRBJ2-2	15	CATSRDRVSTGELFF	TGTGCCACCAGCAGAGACAGGGTTTCAACCGGGGAGCTGTTTTTT
.	TRBV7-2	.	TRBJ2-7	11	CASRAGEEQYF	TGTGCCAGCAGAGCCGGAGAGGAGCAGTACTTC
.	TRBV6-1	.	TRBJ1-5	14	CASSESQGNQPQHF	TGTGCCAGCAGTGAGTCCCAGGGAAATCAGCCCCAGCATTTT
TRBD2	TRBV11-2	.	TRBJ2-1	14	CASTGLGEGNEQFF	TGTGCCAGCACAGGACTAGGGGAGGGCAATGAGCAGTTCTTC
TRBD1	TRBV5-1	.	TRBJ1-4	16	CASSSIQQGAGEKLFF	TGCGCCAGCAGCTCGATACAACAGGGGGCGGGTGAAAAACTGTTTTTT
TRBD1	TRBV9	.	TRBJ2-7	15	CASSATGQGWNEQYF	TGTGCCAGCAGCGCGACCGGACAGGGGTGGAACGAGCAGTACTTC
TRBD1	TRBV15	.	TRBJ1-2	14	CATTRDRGFFGYTF	TGTGCCACCACCAGGGACAGGGGCTTTTTTGGCTACACCTTC
.	TRBV3-1/TRBV3-2	.	TRBJ2-3	13	CASSQPSTDTQYF	TGTGCCAGCAGCCAACCTAGCACAGATACGCAGTATTTT
.	TRBV19	.	TRBJ2-1	14	CASRTPLPPNEQFF	TGTGCCAGTAGGACTCCCCTTCCCCCTAATGAGCAGTTCTTC
.	TRBV9	.	TRBJ2-7	15	CASSVDLGRGYEQYF	TGTGCCAGCAGCGTAGACTTGGGGCGCGGATACGAGCAGTACTTC
.	TRBV9	.	TRBJ1-5	15	CASSVGADSNQPQHF	TGTGCCAGCAGCGTAGGGGCAGATAGCAATCAGCCCCAGCATTTT
.	TRBV19	.	TRBJ1-5	12	CASNGGGQPQHF	TGTGCCAGTAACGGGGGGGGGCAGCCCCAGCATTTT
.	TRBV24-1	.	TRBJ2-5	13	CATSEIDRGTQYF	TGTGCCACCAGTGAGATCGACCGGGGGACCCAGTACTTC
.	TRBV7-5	.	TRBJ2-1	14	CARSCKQESDEQFF	TGTGCCAGAAGCTGCAAACAGGAATCGGATGAGCAGTTCTTC
.	TRBV6-4	.	TRBJ2-3	14	CASSDSVGTDTQYF	TGTGCCAGCAGTGACTCCGTCGGCACAGATACGCAGTATTTT
TRBD2	TRBV5-1	.	TRBJ2-1	16	CASRPTSGGLHNEQFF	TGCGCCAGCAGACCGACTAGCGGGGGGCTTCACAATGAGCAGTTCTTC
TRBD1	TRBV24-1	.	TRBJ2-2	15	CATSPTGGDTGELFF	TGTGCCACCAGTCCTACAGGGGGAGACACCGGGGAGCTGTTTTTT
TRBD1	TRBV28	once	TRBJ2-7	16	CASSLPRQGFGLLQYF	TGTGCCAGCAGTTTACCCCGACAGGGTTTTGGCCTTCTGCAGTACTTC
.	TRBV28	.	TRBJ1-1	13	CASSFRRGTEAFF	TGTGCCAGCAGTTTCAGGCGGGGGACTGAAGCTTTCTTT
TRBD2	TRBV28	.	TRBJ2-5	15	CASSFRLAKKETQYF	TGTGCCAGCAGTTTTCGACTAGCGAAGAAAGAGACCCAGTACTTC
.	TRBV6-2/TRBV6-3	few	TRBJ2-3	14	CASSYRGGTDTQYF	TGTGCCAGCAGTTACCGAGGCGGGACAGATACGCAGTATTTT
TRBD2	TRBV10-2	.	TRBJ2-3	14	CATSGGRGTDTQYF	TGCGCCACCTCCGGAGGGAGGGGTACAGATACGCAGTATTTT
.	TRBV9	.	TRBJ2-1	12	CASSHSYNEQFF	TGTGCCAGCAGCCATTCCTACAATGAGCAGTTCTTC
.	TRBV3-1/TRBV3-2	.	TRBJ1-5	16	CASSQSSGAGNQPQHF	TGTGCCAGCAGCCAAAGTAGCGGGGCTGGCAATCAGCCCCAGCATTTT
.	TRBV12-3/TRBV12-4	.	TRBJ2-1	13	CASSLQGFGEQFF	TGTGCCAGCAGCCTCCAGGGGTTTGGTGAGCAGTTCTTC
.	TRBV6-5	.	TRBJ1-6	15	CASQFRGISNSPLHF	TGTGCCAGTCAATTCAGGGGAATTTCAAATTCACCCCTCCACTTT
TRBD1	TRBV27	.	TRBJ2-7	17	CASSLKPGQGFTYEQYF	TGTGCCAGCAGTTTAAAGCCGGGACAGGGGTTTACCTACGAGCAGTACTTC
.	TRBV7-9	.	TRBJ2-2	13	CASSLQSTGELFF	TGTGCCAGCAGCCTCCAGTCCACCGGGGAGCTGTTTTTT
TRBD1	TRBV10-1	.	TRBJ2-1	16	CASSEGQGLTFNEQFF	TGCGCCAGCAGTGAGGGACAGGGTCTGACTTTTAATGAGCAGTTCTTC
TRBD1	TRBV19	.	TRBJ2-7	13	CASSGQVTDEQYF	TGTGCCAGTAGCGGACAGGTCACGGACGAGCAGTACTTC
TRBD1	TRBV27	.	TRBJ2-6	18	CASSLWTGGNSGANVLTF	TGTGCCAGCAGTTTATGGACAGGGGGCAACTCTGGGGCCAACGTCCTGACTTTC
TRBD2	TRBV4-1	.	TRBJ2-3	16	CASSQSRTSLTDTQYF	TGCGCCAGCAGCCAAAGTCGGACTAGTCTCACAGATACGCAGTATTTT
.	TRBV10-1	.	TRBJ2-5	13	CASSDVPQETQYF	TGCGCCAGCAGTGACGTCCCTCAAGAGACCCAGTACTTC
TRBD1	TRBV6-4	.	TRBJ1-2	16	CASRPTPGQGVYGYTF	TGTGCCAGCAGGCCAACCCCGGGACAGGGGGTATATGGCTACACCTTC
.	TRBV7-9	.	TRBJ1-1	12	CASSLFDSQAFF	TGTGCCAGCAGCTTATTTGACAGCCAAGCTTTCTTT
.	TRBV4-2	.	TRBJ2-1	18	CASSQDHFRWGAYNEQFF	TGTGCCAGCAGCCAGGATCACTTCCGGTGGGGCGCCTACAATGAGCAGTTCTTC
TRBD2	TRBV19	.	TRBJ2-3	15	CASSVSGSGADTQYF	TGTGCCAGTAGTGTTAGCGGGAGCGGCGCAGATACGCAGTATTTT
TRBD1	TRBV5-1	.	TRBJ2-1	16	CASSLGGQATDNEQFF	TGCGCCAGCAGCTTGGGGGGACAGGCAACGGACAATGAGCAGTTCTTC
.	TRBV6-6	.	TRBJ1-1	13	CASTLQGPPEAFF	TGTGCCAGCACCTTACAGGGACCACCTGAAGCTTTCTTT
.	TRBV28	.	TRBJ1-1	14	CASSGTPPNTEAFF	TGTGCCAGCAGTGGGACACCTCCGAACACTGAAGCTTTCTTT
.	TRBV10-1	.	TRBJ1-1	14	CASSKDSTNTEAFF	TGCGCCAGCAGTAAGGACAGTACGAACACTGAAGCTTTCTTT
TRBD2	TRBV18	.	TRBJ2-7	14	CASSRTSDRYEQYF	TGTGCCAGCTCCAGAACTAGCGACCGCTACGAGCAGTACTTC
TRBD1	TRBV5-1	.	TRBJ1-1	14	CASSYGQVNTEAFF	TGCGCCAGCAGCTATGGACAGGTGAACACTGAAGCTTTCTTT
.	TRBV3-1/TRBV3-2	.	TRBJ1-2	12	CASSQGDYGYTF	TGTGCCAGCAGCCAGGGAGACTATGGCTACACCTTC
.	TRBV5-8	.	TRBJ1-6	15	CASSFEAVNNSPLHF	TGTGCCAGCAGCTTTGAGGCGGTAAATAATTCACCCCTCCACTTT
TRBD1	TRBV11-2	.	TRBJ1-3	14	CASSQGQGGNTIYF	TGTGCCAGCAGCCAGGGACAGGGGGGAAACACCATATATTTT
TRBD2	TRBV19	.	TRBJ2-4	16	CASSFWREESKNIQYF	TGTGCCAGTAGTTTCTGGCGGGAGGAGAGCAAAAACATTCAGTACTTC
.	TRBV6-2/TRBV6-3	.	TRBJ2-1	16	CASSYPGGVSYNEQFF	TGTGCCAGCAGTTACCCCGGCGGGGTCTCCTACAATGAGCAGTTCTTC